These T cell receptor beta chains were read from a single sample in a study of T cell responses to AZD1222 COVID-19 vaccine. Measured with immunoSEQ multiplex PCR; TCRdb has only the in-frame clones, and not every one. The table has around 190,000 clones, roughly 94% seen once. The source was peripheral blood, collected 28 days after the second AZD1222 dose. The receptors here all came from an adult who received the AZD1222 COVID-19 vaccine. The CDR3 runs from the conserved cysteine through the conserved F or W. The D gene is left open where the match is weak. Clone size is not always given. Where it is, it says once, few, many or a class for expanded clones.

v_gene: TRBV5-5
d_gene: -
abundance: once
j_gene: TRBJ1-3
CDR3nt: TGTGCCAGCAGCTTGGGATTAGGTTCTGGAAACACCATATATTTT
CDR3aa: CASSLGLGSGNTIYF

v_gene: TRBV7-2
d_gene: -
abundance: -
j_gene: TRBJ2-1
CDR3nt: TGTGCCAGCAGCTTAGACGTCGGTGAGCAGTTCTTC
CDR3aa: CASSLDVGEQFF

v_gene: TRBV9
d_gene: -
abundance: few
j_gene: TRBJ1-2
CDR3nt: TGTGCCAGCAGCGCGAACCAGGGAGGCTACACCTTC
CDR3aa: CASSANQGGYTF

v_gene: TRBV7-6
d_gene: TRBD1
abundance: -
j_gene: TRBJ2-7
CDR3nt: TGTGCCAGCAGCCCCGACCTGGGCGGACAGGGGGCTTACGAGCAGTACTTC
CDR3aa: CASSPDLGGQGAYEQYF

v_gene: TRBV19
d_gene: TRBD1
abundance: -
j_gene: TRBJ2-1
CDR3nt: TGTGCCAGTAGGATCCGGGACAGGGATAATGAGCAGTTCTTC
CDR3aa: CASRIRDRDNEQFF

v_gene: TRBV4-3
d_gene: -
abundance: -
j_gene: TRBJ1-6
CDR3nt: TGCGCCAGCAGCCAAGTAGCAGGGAGCTCCTATAATTCACCCCTCCACTTT
CDR3aa: CASSQVAGSSYNSPLHF

v_gene: TRBV2
d_gene: TRBD1
abundance: -
j_gene: TRBJ2-1
CDR3nt: TGTGCCAGAACAGGGGATAGTAACAATGAGCAGTTCTTC
CDR3aa: CARTGDSNNEQFF

v_gene: TRBV11-2
d_gene: TRBD1
abundance: -
j_gene: TRBJ1-5
CDR3nt: TGTGCCAGCAGCTTGGCAGGGGGATATAGCAATCAGCCCCAGCATTTT
CDR3aa: CASSLAGGYSNQPQHF

v_gene: TRBV7-9
d_gene: TRBD2
abundance: -
j_gene: TRBJ2-1
CDR3nt: TGTGCCAGCCCCGAAGCGGGGAATGAGCAGTTCTTC
CDR3aa: CASPEAGNEQFF

v_gene: TRBV6-5
d_gene: -
abundance: -
j_gene: TRBJ1-1
CDR3nt: TGTGCCAGCAGTTACTCCGGGCCCTCGAACACTGAAGCTTTCTTT
CDR3aa: CASSYSGPSNTEAFF

v_gene: TRBV4-1
d_gene: TRBD2
abundance: -
j_gene: TRBJ2-7
CDR3nt: TGCGCCAGCAGGACGATCTGGGGGAGGGGTTCAGCGGGAGAGCAGTACTTC
CDR3aa: CASRTIWGRGSAGEQYF

v_gene: TRBV19
d_gene: -
abundance: -
j_gene: TRBJ1-2
CDR3nt: TGTGCCAGTAGTATGGGGGCGGCGAATGGCTACACCTTC
CDR3aa: CASSMGAANGYTF

v_gene: TRBV6-5
d_gene: -
abundance: -
j_gene: TRBJ2-7
CDR3nt: TGTGCCAGCAGCAAGAATAGAGGCTACGAGCAGTACTTC
CDR3aa: CASSKNRGYEQYF

v_gene: TRBV28
d_gene: TRBD1
abundance: -
j_gene: TRBJ1-3
CDR3nt: TGTGCCAGCCACACAGGGGCGGCTGGAAACACCATATATTTT
CDR3aa: CASHTGAAGNTIYF

v_gene: TRBV19
d_gene: -
abundance: -
j_gene: TRBJ1-2
CDR3nt: TGTGCCAGTACCACATCGGGGAACTATGGCTACACCTTC
CDR3aa: CASTTSGNYGYTF

v_gene: TRBV6-6
d_gene: -
abundance: once
j_gene: TRBJ2-7
CDR3nt: TGTGCCAGCCAGCGGACAATTAGCTACGAGCAGTACTTC
CDR3aa: CASQRTISYEQYF

v_gene: TRBV5-6
d_gene: TRBD1
abundance: -
j_gene: TRBJ2-1
CDR3nt: TGTGCCAGCAGCGCCATGGGACAGGGGAATGAGCAGTTCTTC
CDR3aa: CASSAMGQGNEQFF

v_gene: TRBV19
d_gene: -
abundance: few
j_gene: TRBJ1-2
CDR3nt: TGTGCCAGTACCGGGATAACGGGAGTCGGCTACACCTTC
CDR3aa: CASTGITGVGYTF

v_gene: TRBV4-3
d_gene: TRBD2
abundance: -
j_gene: TRBJ2-7
CDR3nt: TGCGCCAGCAGCCAAGATCGGGGGGATACCTACGAGCAGTACTTC
CDR3aa: CASSQDRGDTYEQYF

v_gene: TRBV28
d_gene: -
abundance: -
j_gene: TRBJ1-2
CDR3nt: TGTGCCAGCAGCACGCCGGGAACTCGGCCCACTAACTATGGCTACACCTTC
CDR3aa: CASSTPGTRPTNYGYTF

v_gene: TRBV11-3
d_gene: TRBD2
abundance: -
j_gene: TRBJ2-5
CDR3nt: TGTGCCAGCAGCTTAGATGGCGGGGGGGCATCAGAGACCCAGTACTTC
CDR3aa: CASSLDGGGASETQYF

v_gene: TRBV15
d_gene: -
abundance: -
j_gene: TRBJ1-1
CDR3nt: TGTGCCACCAGCGGTGGGGGGACTGAAGCTTTCTTT
CDR3aa: CATSGGGTEAFF

v_gene: TRBV3-1/TRBV3-2
d_gene: -
abundance: -
j_gene: TRBJ2-5
CDR3nt: TGTGCCAGCAGCCACGCCGAGCGTACTCGGGAGACCCAGTACTTC
CDR3aa: CASSHAERTRETQYF

v_gene: TRBV5-1
d_gene: -
abundance: -
j_gene: TRBJ1-1
CDR3nt: TGCGCCAGCAGCTTGGAAGGGGGGCCTGAAGCTTTCTTT
CDR3aa: CASSLEGGPEAFF

v_gene: TRBV7-8
d_gene: TRBD2
abundance: -
j_gene: TRBJ2-5
CDR3nt: TGTGCCAGCAGTGTCATAGCGGGGTTCCAAGAGACCCAGTACTTC
CDR3aa: CASSVIAGFQETQYF

v_gene: TRBV5-1
d_gene: TRBD2
abundance: -
j_gene: TRBJ2-5
CDR3nt: TGCGCCAGCGGCACCGGGACTAGCGGGAGGAGACAAGAGACCCAGTACTTC
CDR3aa: CASGTGTSGRRQETQYF

v_gene: TRBV19
d_gene: -
abundance: -
j_gene: TRBJ2-7
CDR3nt: TGTGCCAGTAGTCCCAGCGTTGTCTACGAGCAGTACTTC
CDR3aa: CASSPSVVYEQYF

v_gene: TRBV7-2
d_gene: -
abundance: -
j_gene: TRBJ2-7
CDR3nt: TGTGCCAGCAGCTCAAGCACGGCCTACGAGCAGTACTTC
CDR3aa: CASSSSTAYEQYF

v_gene: TRBV27
d_gene: -
abundance: -
j_gene: TRBJ2-7
CDR3nt: TGTGCCACCGTTGGGAGGGGGAACGAGCAGTACTTC
CDR3aa: CATVGRGNEQYF

v_gene: TRBV6-5
d_gene: -
abundance: -
j_gene: TRBJ1-2
CDR3nt: TGTGCCAGCAGTACCCGGGACTATGGCTACACCTTC
CDR3aa: CASSTRDYGYTF

v_gene: TRBV2
d_gene: TRBD1
abundance: -
j_gene: TRBJ1-2
CDR3nt: TGTGCCAGCAGTGATTATGACAGGGCGGGCGGCTACACCTTC
CDR3aa: CASSDYDRAGGYTF

v_gene: TRBV28
d_gene: -
abundance: -
j_gene: TRBJ1-5
CDR3nt: TGTGCCAGCAGTCGCGATTGGGGCCAGCCCCAGCATTTT
CDR3aa: CASSRDWGQPQHF

v_gene: TRBV7-9
d_gene: TRBD1
abundance: -
j_gene: TRBJ1-2
CDR3nt: TGTGCCAGCAGCTTACCCCGGGACAGAGTGAACTATGGCTACACCTTC
CDR3aa: CASSLPRDRVNYGYTF

v_gene: TRBV10-3
d_gene: TRBD2
abundance: -
j_gene: TRBJ2-3
CDR3nt: TGTGCCATCAGTGGGACTAGCGCTAGCACAGATACGCAGTATTTT
CDR3aa: CAISGTSASTDTQYF

v_gene: TRBV12-3/TRBV12-4
d_gene: -
abundance: -
j_gene: TRBJ2-7
CDR3nt: TGTGCCAGCAGTTCCCTCAGGGGATACGAGCAGTACTTC
CDR3aa: CASSSLRGYEQYF